This T cell receptor (beta chain) was recorded in a study of cytomegalovirus exposure and HLA in healthy donors. Broader study findings: A later analysis reported that several of the most significant clusters appeared to be linked to common viral pathogens, among them Epstein-Barr virus.

PCR involved 60 Vbeta and 13 Jbeta primers. Some clones are missing from TCRdb's copy, which holds only in-frame ones; the method was immunoSEQ multiplex PCR. The sample yields approximately 160,000 clones, approximately 78% seen once. With 0 bases removed from V and 1 base from J, the gap between germline ends came to 6 bases. From germline, CDR1 is MGHRA and CDR2 YSYEKL. This CDR3 spans 14 amino acids. This clone has a single count. Antigen unknown. The chain is built from TRBV4-1 and TRBJ1-1; D possibly corresponds to TRBD1 (5 bases). Sequenced sample: PBMCs. The sequence was collected from a woman under 30 in good health and CMV-seronegative. Here the CDR3 reads CASSQDQGNTEAFF. In nucleotides, the CDR3 is TGCGCCAGCAGCCAAGACCAGGGGAACACTGAAGCTTTCTTT.